A single sample is the source of the 29 T cell receptor beta chains below, sequenced in a study of cytotoxic CD8 clonotypes in ibrutinib-treated CLL (dated by TCRdb to about 2021). Libraries came from the immunoSEQ multiplex PCR assay. Not all clones reach the TCRdb copy of this immuneACCESS table, which keeps in-frame sequences only. Checked studies attribute under half of the gap to unresolved V genes and leave the rest unexplained. The sample contains some 150,000 clones, roughly 77% of them found a single time. The biggest ten clones account for 28% of the sample. The time point label on this specimen signifies: approximately twelve months on ibrutinib. Material: PBMCs, obtained after 12 months of ibrutinib treatment. These receptors all stem from a human donor with chronic lymphocytic leukemia.

The rearrangement uses TRBV7-2 and TRBJ2-2; D is possibly TRBD1 or TRBD2 (5 bases each). The CDR3 length is 14 residues. Per the germline V gene, CDR1 is SGHTA and CDR2 is FQGNSA. V was shortened by 3 bases and J by 5 bases, with 10 bases between the two germline ends. CDR3 sequence reads: CASSFGGYTGELFF. As DNA, the CDR3 is TGTGCCAGCAGCTTTGGGGGTTATACCGGGGAGCTGTTTTTT.

The chain carries TRBV27 and TRBJ1-5, with a tentative D call TRBD1 (6 bases). The CDR3 length is 14 residues. CDR1 is MNHEY, CDR2 SMNVEV, per germline (reference sequence). The V end was cut by 7 bases, the J end by 4 bases, with 14 bases between. CDR3 residues: CASNPSGANQPQHF. The CDR3 coding sequence is TGTGCCAGCAACCCCTCGGGGGCAAATCAGCCCCAGCATTTT.

The V gene is TRBV7-9, the J gene TRBJ1-5, with a tentative D call TRBD1 (5 bases). In germline, CDR1 is SEHNR, CDR2 FQNEAQ (reference sequence). The CDR3 extends over 14 amino acids. Trimming removed 5 bases at V and 7 bases at J, with 15 bases between. CDR3 region: CASSDRGVGQPQHF. CDR3 coding DNA: TGTGCCAGCAGCGACCGGGGGGTCGGCCAGCCCCAGCATTTT.

The table lists this clone with a few counts. The rearrangement uses TRBV27 and TRBJ1-3; D gene ambiguous. Germline CDR1 is MNHEY and CDR2 is SMNVEV (reference sequence). Trimming removed 8 bases at V and 1 base at J, with 9 bases between. The CDR3 runs to 13 residues. CDR3 sequence: CASVGKSGNTIYF. CDR3 sequence (DNA): TGTGCCAGCGTAGGGAAGTCTGGAAACACCATATATTTT.

This clone was recorded only once. The chain carries TRBV5-8 and TRBJ1-6; weak D call: TRBD1 (5 bases). Germline V lookup: CDR1 SGHTS, CDR2 YDEGEE. There are 15 residues in the CDR3. V gave up 0 bases and J gave up 7 bases, with 11 bases separating them. As DNA, the CDR3 is TGTGCCAGCAGCTTGGCCAGGGCAGTCAATTCACCCCTCCACTTT. This gives the protein CASSLARAVNSPLHF.

A few counts support this clone. The gene calls are TRBV7-6 and TRBJ2-7, with TRBD1 identical over 8 bases. CDR3 length: 14 residues. V trimming: 5 bases; J trimming: 3 bases; junction bases outside the gene matches: 6. From germline, CDR1 is SGHVS and CDR2 FNYEAQ. CDR3 in DNA: TGTGCCAGCAGCCCACGGACAGGGAACTACGAGCAGTACTTC. Its protein product is CASSPRTGNYEQYF.

The chain's CDR3 is CATSRDPRDRNHTQYF. The DNA for the CDR3 is TGTGCCACCAGCAGAGATCCCCGGGACAGGAATCATACGCAGTATTTT. The rearrangement links TRBV15 to TRBJ2-3; 8 nucleotides match TRBD1. Germline CDR1 reads LNHNV; CDR2 reads YYDKDF (reference sequence). V was pared by 0 bases and J by 7 bases, with 9 bases of the junction left unmatched. The CDR3 length is 16 residues.

The chain recombines TRBV7-2 with TRBJ2-6; D is perhaps TRBD1 (5 bases). CDR3 length: 16 amino acids. Between the trimmed V and J ends, which lost 0 bases and 2 bases, there was a span of 8 bases. CDR1 SGHTA and CDR2 FQGNSA come from the germline V gene. The CDR3 DNA reads as TGTGCCAGCAGCTTAGCCCACAGGACTGGGGCCAACGTCCTGACTTTC. Residues: CASSLAHRTGANVLTF. Full variable domain (outside the CDR3, taken from reference TRBV7-2 and TRBJ2-6): GAGVSQSPSNKVTEKGKDVELRCDPISGHTALYWYRQSLGQGLEFLIYFQGNSAPDKSGLPSDRFSAERTGGSVSTLTIQRTQQEDSAVYLCASSLAHRTGANVLTFGAGSRLTVL.

The chain combines TRBV6-5 with TRBJ2-1; 8 positions match TRBD1. The germline CDR1 and CDR2 sequences are MNHEY and SVGAGI. V was clipped by 5 bases and J by 4 bases; unmatched bases: 4. The CDR3 is made up of 14 amino acids. The CDR3 loop is CASSGQGRYNEQFF. Here the CDR3 DNA reads TGTGCCAGCAGTGGACAGGGACGTTACAATGAGCAGTTCTTC.

The chain carries TRBV7-2 and TRBJ1-5; 7 nucleotides line up with TRBD1. With 5 bases clipped from V and 7 bases from J, the junction kept 14 bases outside the gene matches. Germline V gene sequence: CDR1 SGHTA, CDR2 FQGNSA. The CDR3 consists of 16 residues. The CDR3 DNA is TGTGCCAGCAGCGGCCGCAGGGGGGACCTTCCGCAGCCCCAGCATTTT. Protein product: CASSGRRGDLPQPQHF.

This clone was seen just once. J is TRBJ2-7 and V is TRBV27; 9 bases line up with TRBD2. CDR1 is MNHEY, CDR2 SMNVEV, per germline (reference sequence). This CDR3 region has 18 residues. Losses at the gene ends were 2 bases for V and 4 bases for J; bases not matched to a gene: 15. CDR3 protein: CASSLPTFSGGALYEQYF. CDR3 coding DNA: TGTGCCAGCAGTTTACCAACCTTTAGCGGGGGAGCGTTGTACGAGCAGTACTTC.

With regard to this clone: One end of the junction varies from germline; a read error may be responsible. The chain uses TRBV6-1 and TRBJ1-2, with TRBD1 matching over 9 bases. Germline V lookup: CDR1 MNHNS, CDR2 SASEGT. The CDR3 extends over 11 amino acids. CDR3 in DNA: TGTGCCAGCAGTGCCCGGGACAGGGCTTTCTTC. This translates into CASSARDRAFF.

The chain carries TRBV15 and TRBJ2-5; TRBD1 might be the D (5 bases). Germline-derived CDR1 and CDR2 are LNHNV and YYDKDF (reference sequence). CDR3 length: 15 residues. V lost 3 bases and J 5 bases, leaving 16 bases between the germline ends. The CDR3 region has the DNA TGTGCCACCAGCAGTCTCTTAGGGGTTCAGGAGACCCAGTACTTC. Protein: CATSSLLGVQETQYF.

The chain carries TRBV9 and TRBJ2-2; TRBD2 might be the D (5 bases). The CDR3 loop spans 14 amino acids. Looked up from germline, CDR1 is SGDLS and CDR2 is YYNGEE. Trimming took off 4 bases at V and 7 bases at J, with 14 bases between the two ends. The CDR3 DNA is TGTGCCAGCAGCTTCGGAGGCCCGAGCGGGGAGCTGTTTTTT. Protein sequence: CASSFGGPSGELFF. Filled out from reference TRBV9 and TRBJ2-2, the complete variable domain reads DSGVTQTPKHLITATGQRVTLRCSPRSGDLSVYWYQQSLDQGLQFLIQYYNGEERAKGNILERFSAQQFPDLHSELNLSSLELGDSALYFCASSFGGPSGELFFGEGSRLTVL.

The chain carries TRBV6-1 and TRBJ2-5; D possibly uses TRBD1 or TRBD2 (5 bases each). This CDR3 has 14 amino acids. Trimming shortened V by 1 base and J by 5 bases, and 11 bases separated the two germline ends. CDR1 and CDR2 (germline): MNHNS, SASEGT. The CDR3 DNA reads as TGTGCCAGCAGTGAAGTCGGGGCGAGGGAGACCCAGTACTTC. Translation: CASSEVGARETQYF.

The chain is built from TRBV1 and TRBJ1-1. TRBV1 has pseudogene status. The CDR3 spans 10 residues. CDR3 region: CTSSQGFAGF. The CDR3 DNA reads as TGCACCAGCAGCCAGGGGTTCGCGGGATTT.

The V and J genes are TRBV7-6 and TRBJ1-1; D gene unclear. Germline V gene lookup returns CDR1 SGHVS and CDR2 FNYEAQ. Trimming removed 1 base from V and 3 bases from J, with 9 bases in between. This CDR3 is built from 14 residues. The CDR3 DNA reads TGTGCCAGCAGCTTAGAGGATGCGTACACTGAAGCTTTCTTT. Residues: CASSLEDAYTEAFF.

J is TRBJ1-2 and V is TRBV13; D is ambiguous. Germline assignment: CDR1 PRHDT and CDR2 FYEKMQ (reference sequence). Trimming removed 6 bases at V and 4 bases at J, with 9 bases between. The CDR3 runs 12 residues. In DNA, the CDR3 is TGTGCCAGCAGAGACATGAGCTATGGCTACACCTTC. Translating it yields CASRDMSYGYTF. Supplemented by reference TRBV13 and TRBJ1-2, the full variable domain reads AAGVIQSPRHLIKEKRETATLKCYPIPRHDTVYWYQQGPGQDPQFLISFYEKMQSDKGSIPDRFSAQQFSDYHSELNMSSLELGDSALYFCASRDMSYGYTFGSGTRLTVV.

V is TRBV2 and J is TRBJ2-1; a weak D match, TRBD2 (6 bases). Trimming shortened V by 6 bases and J by 6 bases, and 9 bases separated the two germline ends. Germline V lookup: CDR1 SNHLY, CDR2 FYNNEI. CDR3 length equals 12 residues. The DNA of the CDR3 is TGTGCCAGCAGAACTAGCTCCAATGAGCAGTTCTTC. Protein: CASRTSSNEQFF. Full variable domain (outside the CDR3, taken from reference TRBV2 and TRBJ2-1): EPEVTQTPSHQVTQMGQEVILRCVPISNHLYFYWYRQILGQKVEFLVSFYNNEISEKSEIFDDQFSVERPDGSNFTLKIRSTKLEDSAMYFCASRTSSNEQFFGPGTRLTVL.

J is TRBJ2-6 and V is TRBV5-6, with unresolved D. The length of the CDR3 is 14 residues. Trimming pared 2 bases from V and 0 bases from J, leaving 3 bases between. CDR1 is SGHDT, CDR2 YYEEEE, per germline. The CDR3 DNA reads as TGTGCCAGCAGCTTCGTCTCTGGGGCCAACGTCCTGACTTTC. Its translation is CASSFVSGANVLTF.

V and J are TRBV30 and TRBJ2-1; 8 positions match TRBD2. The trim removed 5 bases at V and 10 bases at J, leaving 10 bases unmatched. From germline, CDR1 is GTSNPN and CDR2 SVGIG (reference sequence). The CDR3 covers 13 residues. This CDR3 reads CAWGVTGGVEQFF. DNA for the CDR3: TGTGCCTGGGGGGTAACGGGAGGGGTGGAGCAGTTCTTC. Variable domain in full (rest from reference TRBV30 and TRBJ2-1): SQTIHQWPATLVQPVGSPLSLECTVEGTSNPNLYWYRQAAGRGLQLLFYSVGIGQISSEVPQNLSASRPQDRQFILSSKKLLLSDSGFYLCAWGVTGGVEQFFGPGTRLTVL.

The chain joins TRBV19 to TRBJ2-7, with TRBD2 matching over 7 bases. Germline trimming cut 5 bases from V and 7 bases from J; bases unmatched to any gene: 14. The germline V gene encodes CDR1 LNHDA and CDR2 SQIVND (reference sequence). CDR3 length: 15 amino acids. CDR3: CASSRDGGSAGEQYF. Written as DNA, the CDR3 is TGTGCCAGTAGTCGTGACGGCGGGAGTGCGGGTGAGCAGTACTTC.

The gene calls are TRBV11-2 and TRBJ2-7, with 9 bases that match TRBD1. The junction had 5 bases not matched to a gene; V was cut back by 2 bases and J by 6 bases. Germline V lookup: CDR1 SGHAT, CDR2 FQNNGV. The CDR3 length is 14 residues. The CDR3 region is CASSLTGQGAEQYF. The CDR3 coding sequence is TGTGCCAGCAGCTTAACGGGACAGGGAGCCGAGCAGTACTTC.

This sequence joins TRBV30 and TRBJ1-4; unclear D gene. V was trimmed by 3 bases and J by 4 bases, leaving 15 bases between them. Germline CDR1 and CDR2: GTSNPN and SVGIG (reference sequence). CDR3 length: 15 amino acids. The CDR3 DNA reads TGTGCCTGGAGCGGTGGACTGGAATTTAATGAAAAACTGTTTTTT. This translates into CAWSGGLEFNEKLFF.

About this clone itself: Other nucleotide sequences in the sample specify the same CDR3. The CDR3 nucleotides read TGTGCCAGCAGCCGAGGGCGTGGCTACGAGCAGTACTTC. Amino acid sequence: CASSRGRGYEQYF. V gene TRBV7-2 combines with J gene TRBJ2-7; D perhaps matches TRBD2 (5 bases). Germline CDR1 is SGHTA and CDR2 is FQGNSA. There are 13 residues in the CDR3. Trimming removed 5 bases at V and 3 bases at J, with 11 bases between.

A remark on this clone: Since a much larger clone is just one base distant, this may be a read error. This sequence joins TRBV9 and TRBJ2-3; no definite D call. CDR1 is SGDLS and CDR2 is YYNGEE in the germline V gene. CDR3 length equals 11 residues. V dropped 3 bases and J dropped 2 bases, with 1 base sitting between them. The DNA of the CDR3 is TGTGCCAGCAGCGACACAGATACGCAGTATTTT. Amino acids: CASSDTDTQYF.

The chain joins TRBV27 to TRBJ2-7; 7 bases fit TRBD1. The CDR3 totals 15 residues. Losses at the gene ends were 5 bases for V and 4 bases for J; bases not matched to a gene: 11. The germline CDR1 and CDR2 sequences are MNHEY and SMNVEV (reference sequence). DNA of the CDR3: TGTGCCAGCAGTCTGACCGGGACAGCCCCTTACGAGCAGTACTTC. Its protein is CASSLTGTAPYEQYF.

The rearrangement links TRBV14 to TRBJ2-7, with a weak D call TRBD1 (6 bases). V gave up 6 bases and J gave up 7 bases, with 19 bases separating them. Germline CDR1 is SGHDN and CDR2 is FVKESK. This CDR3 spans 14 amino acids. CDR3 amino acids: CASSRPGHYQEQYF. The CDR3 nucleotides are TGTGCCAGCAGTCGTCCGGGACATTATCAGGAGCAGTACTTC.

The rearrangement uses TRBV4-2 and TRBJ2-3; D not certain. CDR3 length equals 14 residues. Germline assignment: CDR1 LGHNA and CDR2 YNFKEQ. V lost 2 bases, J lost 4 bases, and 10 bases lay in between. CDR3 bases: TGTGCCAGCAGCCAAATGCTGAATGCAGATACGCAGTATTTT. This translates into CASSQMLNADTQYF.